This T cell receptor beta chain was retrieved from a study of T cell responses to AZD1222 COVID-19 vaccine. The wider study: Pooling was applied to second doses at about 4 or about 12 weeks. Overall study results and limits: After two AZD1222 doses, spike-specific TCR breadth and depth rose versus day 0. Females outnumbered males among donors, who were mostly white British; clonal diversity was possibly underestimated. The study identified only six AZD1222 recipients as seropositive at baseline.

Trimming pared 7 bases from V and 2 bases from J, leaving 12 bases between. This CDR3 has 13 amino acids. The V gene's germline CDR1 is MDHEN and CDR2 SYDVKM. For this clone: Antigen specificity is unknown.

The table came from immunoSEQ multiplex PCR; TCRdb's copy has only in-frame clones and leaves some out. This table has approximately 90,000 clones, 65% to 90% appearing once. This rearrangement joins TRBV28 to TRBJ2-7; no reliable D call. The sequences come from peripheral blood, collected on day 0 of AZD1222 vaccination. This sequence was found in an adult in good health. CDR3 residues: CASNGRAPYEQYF. The CDR3 region has the DNA TGTGCCAGCAACGGACGAGCCCCCTACGAGCAGTACTTC.